The rows below give T cell receptor beta chains drawn from one sample of a study of T-cell memory formation after mild COVID-19. TCRdb re-called the 5' RACE reads through MiXCR, storing one row per CDR3 protein. The table has roughly 180,000 distinct CDR3 sequences, approximately 18% seen once. The specimen was PBMCs or a T cell subset sorted from them (not recorded which). All receptors come from a man aged 18 to 35 who had mild COVID-19 (a few samples of this study predate the infection). Cell type and time point are not known. Each CDR3 is given with its conserved first and last residue. A D gene is named only where the DNA matches it firmly. The listing skips clone size in some rows; elsewhere it reads once, few, many or a size class.

clone_size d_call j_call v_call cdr3_nt cdr3_aa
- - TRBJ2-2 TRBV5-1 TGCGCCAGCAGCCTGATCTCGGGGGAGGTGGCCGGGGAGCTGTTTTTT CASSLISGEVAGELFF
few - TRBJ2-6 TRBV28 TGTGCCAGCAGGACCTTTCTGCTCTCTGGGGCCAACGTCCTGACTTTC CASRTFLLSGANVLTF
- TRBD1 TRBJ1-6 TRBV20-1 TGCAGTGCTCCCGGGACAGCTAATTCACCCCTCCACTTT CSAPGTANSPLHF
few - TRBJ2-1 TRBV20-1 TGCAGTGCCTTCTCCAGGGAAGGTTCTTCCTACAATGAGCAGTTCTTC CSAFSREGSSYNEQFF
few TRBD2 TRBJ2-3 TRBV4-2 TGTGCCAGCAGCCAAGATCGGCTAGCGGGGGCTCGGGTAGATACGCAGTATTTT CASSQDRLAGARVDTQYF
few - TRBJ1-1 TRBV12-3/TRBV12-4 TGTGCCACTCTCCGGACCCAGGGAACTGAAGCTTTCTTT CATLRTQGTEAFF
once TRBD1 TRBJ2-5 TRBV7-9 TGTGCCAGCAGCTCAGGCCGGACAGGGGTAATACAAGAGACCCAGTACTTC CASSSGRTGVIQETQYF
- - TRBJ2-5 TRBV10-3 TGTGCCATCAGTGTCCTGAACCAAGAGACCCAGTACTTC CAISVLNQETQYF
few - TRBJ1-2 TRBV7-6 TGTGCCAGCAGCTCCCGGGGATTCGATGGCTACACCTTC CASSSRGFDGYTF
- - TRBJ1-1 TRBV29-1 TGCAGCCTCATAAAAGGGGCAGGGAACACTGAAGCTTTCTTT CSLIKGAGNTEAFF
few - TRBJ1-2 TRBV6-2/TRBV6-3 TGTGCCAGCAGACCCCCGTTCTCGGGCTACACCTTC CASRPPFSGYTF
few - TRBJ2-5 TRBV3-1 TGTGCCAGCAGCCAAGAGAAGACCCAGTACTTC CASSQEKTQYF
few - TRBJ2-3 TRBV9 TGTGCCAGCATGGGGGGGGCTCACTCTAGCACAGATACGCAGTATTTT CASMGGAHSSTDTQYF
- - TRBJ1-1 TRBV11-2 TGTGCCAGCAGCTTCCCAGGGGCCCCTGAAGCTTTCTTT CASSFPGAPEAFF
- TRBD2 TRBJ2-3 TRBV3-1 TGTGCCAGCAGCCAAGAGGCACTAGCGGGCAGGGATACGCAGTATTTT CASSQEALAGRDTQYF
- TRBD1 TRBJ1-5 TRBV7-2 TGTGCCAGCAGCCCACCACAGGGGGCAGGTCAGCCCCAGCATTTT CASSPPQGAGQPQHF
- - TRBJ2-6 TRBV5-1 TGCGCCAGCAGCTTGATGCCAGGGTACTCTGGGGCCAACGTCCTGACTTTC CASSLMPGYSGANVLTF